Below, 7 T cell receptor beta chains from the same sample are listed, as sequenced in a study of beta chain features in type 1 diabetes. Overall study findings and caveats: Shortening that was moderate but significant affected the TCRB CDR3s of Type 1 diabetes patients in all four CD4+ subsets.

Their specific antigens are unknown. All of the isolated RNA was reverse transcribed, so expressed TCRB transcripts were sequenced. Assay used: immunoSEQ multiplex PCR; TCRdb lists only in-frame clones, some missing. The sample has roughly 400,000 clones; roughly a tenth are singletons. Sequenced material: central memory CD4+ T cells from blood. Receptor source: a man aged 25-40 years with type 1 diabetes.

This clone came up many times. The J gene is TRBJ2-4, the V gene TRBV5-1; 9 nucleotides align to TRBD1. Germline V gene data show CDR1 as SGHRS and CDR2 as YFSETQ. There are 15 residues in the CDR3. Losses at the gene ends were 4 bases for V and 7 bases for J; bases not matched to a gene: 9. The CDR3 protein is CASSPAPGQGNIQYF. The CDR3 coding sequence is TGCGCCAGCAGCCCAGCTCCGGGACAGGGTAACATTCAGTACTTC. Filled out from reference TRBV5-1 and TRBJ2-4, the complete variable domain reads KAGVTQTPRYLIKTRGQQVTLSCSPISGHRSVSWYQQTPGQGLQFLFEYFSETQRNKGNFPGRFSGRQFSNSRSEMNVSTLELGDSALYLCASSPAPGQGNIQYFGAGTRLSVL.

The rearrangement uses TRBV6-5 and TRBJ2-7; 8 bases are a match to TRBD1. Germline loops: CDR1 MNHEY, CDR2 SVGAGI. The CDR3 runs to 15 residues. The V and J ends lost 4 bases and 3 bases, in that order; junction bases with no gene match: 8. Here the CDR3 DNA reads TGTGCCAGCAGTTCGGGCAGGGGGCTTGTCTACGAGCAGTACTTC. Its translation: CASSSGRGLVYEQYF.

Only a few counts were recorded for this clone. V gene TRBV9 combines with J gene TRBJ2-2, with TRBD1 identical over 7 bases. This CDR3 has 16 residues. The junction had 5 bases not matched to a gene; V was cut back by 0 bases and J by 3 bases. Germline V gene lookup returns CDR1 SGDLS and CDR2 YYNGEE. In DNA, the CDR3 is TGTGCCAGCAGCGTAGACAACAGGGGTCACACCGGGGAGCTGTTTTTT. Protein product: CASSVDNRGHTGELFF. The entire variable domain, with the rest obtained from reference TRBV9 and TRBJ2-2, is as follows: DSGVTQTPKHLITATGQRVTLRCSPRSGDLSVYWYQQSLDQGLQFLIQYYNGEERAKGNILERFSAQQFPDLHSELNLSSLELGDSALYFCASSVDNRGHTGELFFGEGSRLTVL.

A few counts support this clone. The V and J genes are TRBV6-1 and TRBJ1-3, with D tentatively TRBD1 (5 bases). Germline V gives CDR1 MNHNS, CDR2 SASEGT. Trimming cost V 11 bases and J 0 bases, with 11 bases left between them. CDR3 length: 13 residues. The CDR3 nucleotides are TGTGCCTGGCGTAGGGGCTCTGGAAACACCATATATTTT. Translation gives CAWRRGSGNTIYF.

This clone was detected a few times. The chain combines TRBV18 with TRBJ2-5; 8 nucleotides agree with TRBD1. The CDR3 has 12 amino acids. V was pared by 2 bases and J by 14 bases, with 7 bases of the junction left unmatched. Germline V CDR1 and CDR2: KGHSH, LQKENI. CDR3 residues: CASSPTDRVLYF. CDR3 DNA sequence: TGTGCCAGCTCACCAACGGACAGGGTGCTTTACTTC.

This clone was observed a few times. The chain employs TRBV11-3 and TRBJ2-3; D call uncertain. This CDR3 region has 12 residues. V lost 5 bases to trimming and J lost 6 bases, with 9 bases between them. Germline V gene lookup returns CDR1 SGHNT and CDR2 YENEEA. As DNA, the CDR3 is TGTGCCAGCAGCATAACACGGGATACGCAGTATTTT. Protein: CASSITRDTQYF.

The gene calls are TRBV30 and TRBJ2-3; 8 nucleotides match TRBD2. The CDR3 contains 14 residues. Trimming removed 2 bases from V and 0 bases from J; junction bases left unmatched: 1. From germline, CDR1 is GTSNPN and CDR2 SVGIG (reference sequence). The chain's CDR3 is CAWSRGRSTDTQYF. DNA of the CDR3: TGTGCCTGGAGTCGCGGGAGGAGCACAGATACGCAGTATTTT.